Listed below are T cell receptor beta chains from one sample, sequenced in a study of naive and memory T cell subsets. TCRdb reprocessed the UMI-ligation and nested PCR reads with MiXCR, giving one entry per CDR3 protein. The profile shows 85,000 to 130,000 distinct CDR3 sequences, approximately 15% of them singletons. The specimen sequenced was naive CD8+ T cells from blood. All receptors come from a human donor in good health. CDR3s include the opening cysteine and the closing phenylalanine or tryptophan. Fields, in order: D gene, CDR3 length, J gene, V gene, clone size, CDR3 DNA, CDR3 protein. D genes are given only for firm matches. Clone sizes are given selectively: once, few, many, or a class where the clone is expanded.

NA,12,TRBJ1-1,TRBV27,few,TGTGCCAGCAAGCAAGCCGGCGGATCTGCTTTCTTT,CASKQAGGSAFF
NA,13,TRBJ2-1,TRBV4-3,many,TGCGCCAGCAGCCATGTCCAGGGACACGAGCAGTTCTTC,CASSHVQGHEQFF
TRBD2,17,TRBJ2-1,TRBV12-3/TRBV12-4,NA,TGTGCCAGCAGGACGGGACTAGCGGATTACTCCTACAATGAGCAGTTCTTC,CASRTGLADYSYNEQFF
NA,14,TRBJ2-3,TRBV7-9,few,TGTGCCAGCAACACCCCTTCGGGGACAGATACGCAGTATTTT,CASNTPSGTDTQYF
NA,10,TRBJ2-1,TRBV12-3/TRBV12-4,few,TGTGCCAGCAGTGCGACCTTACAGTTCTTC,CASSATLQFF
NA,23,TRBJ2-6,TRBV3-2,NA,TGTGCCAGCAGCCTAAGACTAGCGGGAGCAGGGATCCTACCCGGACCTGGGGCCAACGTCCTGACTTTC,CASSLRLAGAGILPGPGANVLTF
NA,12,TRBJ2-1,TRBV20-1,few,TGCAGTGCCACGCGACTTGGGGATGAGCAGTTCTTC,CSATRLGDEQFF
NA,16,TRBJ2-5,TRBV5-6,NA,TGTGCCAGCAGCACCGCGACTATCTCCCACGGGGAGACCCAGTACTTC,CASSTATISHGETQYF
NA,15,TRBJ2-3,TRBV12-3/TRBV12-4,few,TGTGCCAGCAGTTCCGCCGAGGTGAGCACAGATACGCAGTATTTT,CASSSAEVSTDTQYF
NA,13,TRBJ2-5,TRBV27,many,TGTGCCAGCAGTTTATTCGCTGGGGAGACCCAGTACTTC,CASSLFAGETQYF
NA,15,TRBJ2-5,TRBV4-1,few,TGCGCCAGCAGCCCTCCCCGTGGGTCTCAAGAGACCCAGTACTTC,CASSPPRGSQETQYF
NA,14,TRBJ2-3,TRBV27,many,TGTGCCAGCAGTTTAAGCGGGAGCACAGATACGCAGTATTTT,CASSLSGSTDTQYF
TRBD1,14,TRBJ1-5,TRBV5-5,few,TGTGCCAGCAGCTACGGGACAGGCAATCAGCCCCAGCATTTT,CASSYGTGNQPQHF
TRBD2,15,TRBJ2-1,TRBV7-6,few,TGTGCCAGCAGCCTTGGTAGCGGGGCGTTTCGGGAGCAGTTCTTC,CASSLGSGAFREQFF
NA,13,TRBJ2-2,TRBV5-4,few,TGTGCCAGCAGCGGGACCCCAACCGGGGAGCTGTTTTTT,CASSGTPTGELFF
TRBD1,13,TRBJ1-4,TRBV29-1,few,TGCAGCGCTCGGACAGGGGAGGATGAAAAACTGTTTTTT,CSARTGEDEKLFF
NA,12,TRBJ1-5,TRBV6-2/TRBV6-3,NA,TGTGCCAGCAGCTGGGACGGGGAGCCCCAGCATTTT,CASSWDGEPQHF
NA,16,TRBJ2-6,TRBV6-2/TRBV6-3,many,TGTGCCAGCAGTGGTCACAGGGCGTCCGGGGCCAACGTCCTGACTTTC,CASSGHRASGANVLTF
NA,15,TRBJ2-7,TRBV6-1,NA,TGTGCCAGCAGTGAAGAGTTTACAGGGACCTACGAGCAGTACTTC,CASSEEFTGTYEQYF
NA,14,TRBJ1-2,TRBV6-2/TRBV6-3,few,TGTGCCAGCAGTTACCGTGGACGTCCCTATGGCTACACCTTC,CASSYRGRPYGYTF
NA,17,TRBJ2-5,TRBV7-9,NA,TGTGCCAGCAGCTTTGAGGGGACTCCCGGCACGGAAGAGACCCAGTACTTC,CASSFEGTPGTEETQYF
TRBD1,14,TRBJ2-7,TRBV5-4,NA,TGTGCCAGCAGCACTGGACAGGGGGGTTACGAGCAGTACTTC,CASSTGQGGYEQYF
NA,13,TRBJ2-2,TRBV7-3,NA,TGTGCCAGCAGCCACAGGGATCCCGGGGAGCTGTTTTTT,CASSHRDPGELFF
NA,15,TRBJ1-1,TRBV12-3/TRBV12-4,NA,TGTGCCAGCAGTTTATCCCCGACAGGGAACACTGAAGCTTTCTTT,CASSLSPTGNTEAFF
TRBD1,12,TRBJ2-5,TRBV2,few,TGTGCCACCAGGGACAGGGGAGAGACCCAGTACTTC,CATRDRGETQYF
NA,13,TRBJ2-1,TRBV19,many,TGTGCCAGTAGTATCGGTGTTTCTAATGAGCAGTTCTTC,CASSIGVSNEQFF
NA,13,TRBJ1-1,TRBV25-1,few,TGTGCCAGCAGGGGACAACTCAACACTGAAGCTTTCTTT,CASRGQLNTEAFF
NA,11,TRBJ1-1,TRBV30,NA,TGTGCCTGGAGTGTCGAAACTGAAGCTTTCTTT,CAWSVETEAFF
TRBD2,14,TRBJ2-1,TRBV20-1,few,TGCAGTGCTAGCGACGGGGGGACCTACAATGAGCAGTTCTTC,CSASDGGTYNEQFF
NA,13,TRBJ2-3,TRBV9,few,TGTGCCAGCAGCTCAGGGTCGGCGGATACGCAGTATTTT,CASSSGSADTQYF
NA,15,TRBJ2-1,TRBV7-9,NA,TGTGCCAGCAGCCAAGCGGTCCCACTCCACAATGAGCAGTTCTTC,CASSQAVPLHNEQFF
NA,15,TRBJ1-3,TRBV19,NA,TGTGCCAGCCACAAGGGCCGAAGCTCTGGAAACACCATATATTTT,CASHKGRSSGNTIYF
NA,14,TRBJ1-3,TRBV29-1,many,TGCAGCGTAGCGGGGGGAAACTCTGGAAACACCATATATTTT,CSVAGGNSGNTIYF
NA,15,TRBJ2-3,TRBV5-1,NA,TGCGCCAGCAGCTTGTATCAGCGGAGCACAGATACGCAGTATTTT,CASSLYQRSTDTQYF
NA,14,TRBJ2-1,TRBV13,NA,TGTGCCAGCAGCTTAGGCCGGTCGGGGAATGAGCAGTTCTTC,CASSLGRSGNEQFF
NA,14,TRBJ2-1,TRBV29-1,few,TGCAGCGTTGAAGGGTCGAGCTCCTACAATGAGCAGTTCTTC,CSVEGSSSYNEQFF
NA,15,TRBJ1-1,TRBV28,NA,TGTGCCAGCAGGAGACGCGGGATTTCGAACACTGAAGCTTTCTTT,CASRRRGISNTEAFF
NA,14,TRBJ2-7,TRBV15,few,TGTGCCACCAGCAGAGATCGGGGAAGCTACGAGCAGTACTTC,CATSRDRGSYEQYF
TRBD2,16,TRBJ2-7,TRBV6-2/TRBV6-3,many,TGTGCCAGCAGTTACCCGCGGACTAGCGGTGCCCACGAGCAGTACTTC,CASSYPRTSGAHEQYF
NA,13,TRBJ1-2,TRBV30,NA,TGTGCCTGGAGTGTCGGGAATGGGGATGGCTACACCTTC,CAWSVGNGDGYTF
NA,13,TRBJ1-5,TRBV5-5,many,TGTGCCAGCAGCTTGGGAGGACGCCAGCCCCAGCATTTT,CASSLGGRQPQHF
NA,16,TRBJ2-6,TRBV12-3/TRBV12-4,NA,TGTGCCAGCAGTCCGCCTGGCCGGCCTGGGGCCAACGTCCTGACTTTC,CASSPPGRPGANVLTF
NA,17,TRBJ2-2,TRBV20-1,many,TGCAGTGCTAGAACCCGGGTGGCGGGCGCGAACACCGGGGAGCTGTTTTTT,CSARTRVAGANTGELFF
NA,11,TRBJ2-1,TRBV12-3/TRBV12-4,NA,TGTGCCACCACCCGTGAGGATGAGCAGTTCTTC,CATTREDEQFF
TRBD2,15,TRBJ2-3,TRBV24-1,few,TGTGCCACCGCAGGGACTAGCGACCTCACAGATACGCAGTATTTT,CATAGTSDLTDTQYF
TRBD2,15,TRBJ2-1,TRBV5-8,few,TGTGCCAGCAGCTTGGGACTAGCGGGAGGGGATGAGCAGTTCTTC,CASSLGLAGGDEQFF
NA,16,TRBJ2-2,TRBV19,NA,TGTGCCAGTAGTATTAGGCGAGTATCAAACACCGGGGAGCTGTTTTTT,CASSIRRVSNTGELFF
NA,14,TRBJ1-2,TRBV20-1,few,TGCAGTGCCCTAGGGCAGGAGTCTAACTATGGCTACACCTTC,CSALGQESNYGYTF
TRBD2,13,TRBJ2-5,TRBV29-1,NA,TGCAGCGTTGGAGCGGGATTGGGAGAGACCCAGTACTTC,CSVGAGLGETQYF
TRBD2,17,TRBJ2-1,TRBV6-2/TRBV6-3,NA,TGTGCCAGCAGTTACTCGAAGGCGGGAGGGCTTGGCAATGAGCAGTTCTTC,CASSYSKAGGLGNEQFF
NA,14,TRBJ1-5,TRBV7-6,NA,TGTGCCAGCAGCTGGGACGATAGCAATCAGCCCCAGCATTTT,CASSWDDSNQPQHF
TRBD1,15,TRBJ1-1,TRBV9,NA,TGTGCCAGCAGCCAGGACAGGGGGACGCACACTGAAGCTTTCTTT,CASSQDRGTHTEAFF
TRBD1,17,TRBJ2-1,TRBV27,NA,TGTGCCAGCAGTTTATTGCCGGCAGGGGGCACCTACAATGAGCAGTTCTTC,CASSLLPAGGTYNEQFF
NA,11,TRBJ2-3,TRBV15,few,TGTGCCACCAGCAGACTAGATACGCAGTATTTT,CATSRLDTQYF